The TCR beta chain under discussion was sequenced for a study of T cells in Graves' hyperthyroidism and ophthalmopathy. This clonotype came up many times. V lost 4 bases to trimming and J lost 5 bases, with 11 bases between them. Germline CDR1 is LNHNV and CDR2 is YYDKDF (reference sequence). CDR3 size: 14 residues. Absence of ophthalmopathy progression within 18 months defined stable Graves' hyperthyroidism. The study based diagnoses on clinical symptoms, serum thyroxine and TRAb, thyroid ultrasound and orbital computed tomography. Fresh peripheral blood, 10 ml, yielded the PBMCs. From RNA transcripts, TCR beta CDR3 regions were amplified. During a first-round RT-PCR of the TCR CDR3, the HTBI primer set was used. TCRdb independently ran MiXCR on the multiplex PCR reads; one entry per CDR3 protein. The table shows 600,000 to 800,000 distinct CDR3 sequences, with about 35% occurring only once.

The sequence came from a woman between 40 and 50 years old with Graves' hyperthyroidism. This chain uses TRBV15 with TRBJ1-4; D is perhaps TRBD1 (6 bases). Sequenced: blood. The CDR3 here is CATSTRDINEKLFF. In nucleotides, the CDR3 is TGTGCCACCAGCACACGGGACATCAATGAAAAACTGTTTTTT.